The rows below give T cell receptor beta chains drawn from one sample of a study of cytomegalovirus exposure and HLA in healthy donors. The repertoire was sequenced with immunoSEQ multiplex PCR; TCRdb's copy has only in-frame clones and lacks some. The sample consists of under 95,000 clones, 70% to 85% of them appearing once. The sequencing sample was made of PBMCs. These receptor sequences come from a man in his thirties or forties in good health and CMV-seropositive. CDR3s include the opening cysteine and the closing phenylalanine or tryptophan. The order of the fields is D gene, J gene, V gene, clone size, CDR3 protein, CDR3 DNA. The D gene is left open where the match is weak. For some rows the clone size is stated as once, few or many, or as a class when expanded; others skip it.

>NA|TRBJ1-2|TRBV6-4|NA
CASSHLPGIKYGYTF
TGTGCCAGCAGTCACCTCCCGGGGATCAAGTATGGCTACACCTTC
>TRBD2|TRBJ2-3|TRBV6-4|NA
CASSDSGGGTDTQYF
TGTGCCAGCAGTGACTCGGGGGGGGGCACAGATACGCAGTATTTT
>NA|TRBJ2-1|TRBV14|NA
CASSQLNEQFF
TGTGCCAGCAGCCAACTAAATGAGCAGTTCTTC
>NA|TRBJ2-3|TRBV7-9|NA
CASSPSGSTDTQYF
TGTGCCAGCAGCCCCTCGGGGAGCACAGATACGCAGTATTTT
>NA|TRBJ2-2|TRBV14|NA
CASSSTQAFFGELFF
TGTGCCAGCAGCAGCACCCAGGCATTCTTTGGGGAGCTGTTTTTT
>NA|TRBJ1-5|TRBV19|NA
CASSGGGQYSNQPQHF
TGTGCCAGTAGTGGGGGTGGACAGTATAGCAATCAGCCCCAGCATTTT
>NA|TRBJ1-5|TRBV18|few
CASSPAGNGQPQHF
TGTGCCAGCTCACCGGCAGGGAACGGTCAGCCCCAGCATTTT
>NA|TRBJ1-6|TRBV7-2|few
CASSSVGQGSPLHF
TGTGCCAGCAGCTCGGTGGGCCAGGGGTCACCCCTCCACTTT
>NA|TRBJ1-4|TRBV19|NA
CASSILLGSSQEKLFF
TGTGCCAGTAGTATTCTGCTTGGCTCCTCCCAGGAAAAACTGTTTTTT
>TRBD2|TRBJ2-3|TRBV5-1|few
CASSLEPSGGDTQYF
TGCGCCAGCAGCTTGGAGCCTAGCGGGGGAGATACGCAGTATTTT
>TRBD1|TRBJ2-3|TRBV7-6|NA
CASSFRQGGTDTQYF
TGTGCCAGCAGCTTCCGACAGGGTGGAACAGATACGCAGTATTTT
>TRBD1|TRBJ2-1|TRBV5-1|many
CASSLARTGGAIRSNNEQFF
TGCGCCAGCAGCTTGGCCCGGACAGGGGGCGCGATCAGGTCCAACAATGAGCAGTTCTTC
>TRBD2|TRBJ2-5|TRBV13|NA
CASSVAGTSGQETQYF
TGTGCCAGCAGCGTAGCCGGGACTAGCGGCCAAGAGACCCAGTACTTC
>TRBD1|TRBJ2-7|TRBV9|NA
CASSVGAGGTQEQYF
TGTGCCAGCAGCGTAGGGGCAGGGGGTACCCAAGAGCAGTACTTC
>NA|TRBJ2-7|TRBV6-5|few
CASKRAHFYEQYF
TGTGCCAGCAAGCGGGCGCATTTCTACGAGCAGTACTTC
>NA|TRBJ2-6|TRBV6-4|NA
CASGSSGANVLTF
TGTGCCAGCGGTAGCTCTGGGGCCAACGTCCTGACTTTC
>TRBD1|TRBJ1-5|TRBV2|NA
CASVDRSNQPQHF
TGTGCCAGCGTGGACAGGAGCAATCAGCCCCAGCATTTT
>TRBD1|TRBJ2-4|TRBV5-1|NA
CASSLGGQGQNIQYF
TGCGCCAGCAGCTTGGGAGGACAGGGGCAAAACATTCAGTACTTC
>NA|TRBJ2-3|TRBV5-1|NA
CASSLAYEPTDTQYF
TGCGCCAGCAGCTTGGCCTATGAACCCACAGATACGCAGTATTTT
>TRBD2|TRBJ2-1|TRBV5-1|NA
CASSLVTSGGAYNEQFF
TGCGCCAGCAGCTTGGTAACTAGCGGGGGAGCTTACAATGAGCAGTTCTTC
>NA|TRBJ1-4|TRBV7-2|NA
CASSAQRLLNEKLFF
TGTGCCAGCAGCGCACAGCGGCTTCTCAATGAAAAACTGTTTTTT
>TRBD1|TRBJ1-2|TRBV6-5|NA
CASSYSRTGREGYTF
TGTGCCAGCAGTTACTCGAGGACAGGGAGAGAGGGCTACACCTTC
>TRBD2|TRBJ2-1|TRBV30|NA
CAWSAMGGSSYNEQFF
TGTGCCTGGAGTGCCATGGGAGGGAGCTCCTACAATGAGCAGTTCTTC
>NA|TRBJ2-3|TRBV29-1|NA
CSGGTDTQYF
TGCAGCGGCGGCACAGATACGCAGTATTTT
>NA|TRBJ2-7|TRBV6-5|NA
CASSLPQSHEQYF
TGTGCCAGCAGTTTGCCTCAAAGCCACGAGCAGTACTTC
>NA|TRBJ1-1|TRBV19|few
CASSEIRGEAFF
TGTGCCAGTAGTGAAATAAGGGGGGAAGCTTTCTTT
>NA|TRBJ1-1|TRBV29-1|few
CSVVRGSRYTEAFF
TGCAGCGTTGTCAGGGGCAGTAGGTACACTGAAGCTTTCTTT
>NA|TRBJ1-1|TRBV5-4|NA
CASFPDTENTEAFF
TGTGCCAGCTTCCCGGACACTGAGAACACTGAAGCTTTCTTT
>NA|TRBJ2-3|TRBV11-2|few
CASSYQFTSDTQYF
TGTGCCAGCAGCTACCAGTTCACATCCGATACGCAGTATTTT
>NA|TRBJ1-1|TRBV5-1|NA
CASSLTENTEAFF
TGCGCCAGCAGCCTGACAGAGAACACTGAAGCTTTCTTT
>NA|TRBJ2-5|TRBV7-9|NA
CASSLARDSLGTQYF
TGTGCCAGCAGCTTAGCGAGAGATAGTCTTGGGACCCAGTACTTC
>NA|TRBJ1-4|TRBV7-9|NA
CASSLGQSNGEKLFF
TGTGCCAGCAGCTTAGGACAGTCCAATGGGGAAAAACTGTTTTTT
>TRBD1|TRBJ2-1|TRBV7-2|NA
CASSRHRGRNEQFF
TGTGCCAGCAGCAGGCACAGGGGGAGAAATGAGCAGTTCTTC
>NA|TRBJ1-1|TRBV10-3|NA
CAISDRGTGTAEAFF
TGTGCCATCAGTGATAGGGGGACGGGTACGGCTGAAGCTTTCTTT
>NA|TRBJ1-2|TRBV14|NA
CASSPGHFIYGYTF
TGTGCCAGCAGCCCCGGACACTTCATCTATGGCTACACCTTC
>TRBD2|TRBJ2-3|TRBV7-9|NA
CASSRSGGASDTQYF
TGTGCCAGCAGCCGTTCGGGGGGGGCGTCAGATACGCAGTATTTT
>NA|TRBJ2-5|TRBV5-4|NA
CASSLVSQETQYF
TGTGCCAGCAGCTTGGTGAGTCAAGAGACCCAGTACTTC
>TRBD2|TRBJ2-7|TRBV30|NA
CAWSVGRGITYEQYF
TGTGCCTGGAGTGTCGGGAGGGGAATAACCTACGAGCAGTACTTC
>TRBD1|TRBJ2-5|TRBV11-2|once
CASSLVSLQGPSWTQYF
TGTGCCAGCAGCTTAGTATCCTTACAGGGGCCCAGTTGGACCCAGTACTTC
>TRBD1|TRBJ1-5|TRBV2|NA
CASRPTGANQPQHF
TGTGCCAGCAGGCCCACAGGGGCGAATCAGCCCCAGCATTTT
>NA|TRBJ1-2|TRBV2|few
CASSLGHRNYGYTF
TGTGCCAGCAGCCTAGGACATAGAAACTATGGCTACACCTTC
>NA|TRBJ2-1|TRBV2|NA
CASSAPFTGRGGEQFF
TGTGCCAGCAGTGCCCCCTTCACAGGGCGTGGAGGTGAGCAGTTCTTC
>NA|TRBJ1-1|TRBV6-5|NA
CASTRTGGDTEAFF
TGTGCCAGCACCCGAACGGGGGGAGACACTGAAGCTTTCTTT
>TRBD2|TRBJ2-5|TRBV7-2|NA
CASSAIAGEEQYF
TGTGCCAGCAGCGCTATAGCGGGGGAGGAGCAGTACTTC
>NA|TRBJ1-1|TRBV4-1|few
CASSQGRVTEAFF
TGCGCCAGCAGCCAAGGGAGGGTTACTGAAGCTTTCTTT
>NA|TRBJ1-2|TRBV2|NA
CASSASNYGYTF
TGTGCCAGCAGTGCCAGTAACTATGGCTACACCTTC
>NA|TRBJ1-1|TRBV28|NA
CASSLLTFRVSFF
TGTGCCAGCAGTTTATTAACATTCCGGGTGTCTTTCTTT
>TRBD1|TRBJ2-5|TRBV5-1|NA
CASSDRVETQYF
TGCGCCAGCAGCGACAGGGTGGAGACCCAGTACTTC
>NA|TRBJ1-1|TRBV5-4|few
CASSLERLNTEAFF
TGTGCCAGCAGCTTGGAGCGATTGAACACTGAAGCTTTCTTT
>TRBD2|TRBJ2-2|TRBV6-1|NA
CASSLYSGVTGELFF
TGTGCCAGCAGCCTCTACAGCGGGGTAACCGGGGAGCTGTTTTTT
>NA|TRBJ2-3|TRBV27|few
CAINIGDTQYF
TGTGCCATCAATATCGGGGATACGCAGTATTTT
>TRBD1|TRBJ1-6|TRBV27|few
CASSLYPGGTSPLHF
TGTGCCAGCAGTTTATACCCAGGGGGGACTTCACCCCTCCACTTT
>NA|TRBJ1-2|TRBV6-1|NA
CASSSLYGYTF
TGTGCCAGCAGCTCCCTCTATGGCTACACCTTC